The entry below describes one TCR beta chain. The antigen this receptor binds is unknown. No base quality values were provided; no much bigger clone lies one nucleotide off. Each collaborating institution followed its own protocols to collect whole blood in K2EDTA tubes. For TCRbeta analysis, collaborators shipped samples as frozen whole blood, isolated PBMCs, or DNA extracted from either of those sample types. TCRbeta CDR3 regions were amplified from genomic DNA by means of the immunoSEQ Assay, a bias-controlled multiplex PCR. The source study handled its data this way. Within the assay, amplification of reference gene primers was used to estimate how many nucleated cells each sample contained. To quantify the absolute abundance of each unique TCRbeta CDR3 rearrangement, sequence reads were collapsed and filtered. For each sample, productive Simpson clonality was calculated as the square root of Simpson's diversity index across productive rearrangements. TCRdb stores this immuneACCESS table with in-frame sequences only. Part of the clones is absent; in the studies checked, under half of the shortfall reflects unresolved V genes, and no reason is known for the rest. That table furnishes V, J and clone size, whereas the DNA furnished D and trimming. The sample table shows more than 150,000 clones, and about 85% are seen once. 2.4% of the sample is taken by the ten largest.

The data were obtained in a study of blood T cell repertoires in COVID-19 (TCRdb year 2020). The study in broad terms: The collaborator samples originated in the United States, Italy and Spain and spanned the acute and convalescent phases of COVID-19. The prospective study material was composed of cDNA or gDNA derived from T cells, B-cell-depleted T cells, or PBMCs. Where available, HLA class I and class II types were obtained from metadata supplied by the sample provider rather than from assay-based typing. Sample metadata almost always included a de-identified subject ID, COVID-19 status, age in years and sex. Deeply sampled blood TCRbeta repertoires from subjects exposed to, actively infected with, or recovered from COVID-19 were included in the dataset. The samples were drawn from the first 160 participants of the ongoing ImmuneRACE study and from 950 to 1,500 subjects provided by 6 global collaborators. A freely available public database, intended as a resource for researchers studying the immune response to SARS-CoV-2, is where the repertoires were released. The study at large found these results: The quantity of clinical and demographic metadata differed by source and by participant and was supplied without curation.

The sample comprised peripheral blood. The receptor comes from a woman aged 70-85 years with acute or convalescent COVID-19.

The CDR3 protein sequence reads: CASYQRGAGETQYF. The DNA sequence is given as TGTGCCAGTTACCAGCGGGGGGCTGGAGAGACCCAGTACTTC. The rearranged chain carries TRBV18 and TRBJ2-5; TRBD2 fits 9 bases in the junction. From a lookup of the germline V gene, CDR1 and CDR2 are KGHSH and LQKENI. Measured from the cysteine to the phenylalanine, the CDR3 is 14 residues long. CDR3 DNA is the only sequence kept; it has 42 bases, read in frame from the first base. V loses 9 bases at its end and J loses 4 bases; junction bases beyond the gene matches: 9.